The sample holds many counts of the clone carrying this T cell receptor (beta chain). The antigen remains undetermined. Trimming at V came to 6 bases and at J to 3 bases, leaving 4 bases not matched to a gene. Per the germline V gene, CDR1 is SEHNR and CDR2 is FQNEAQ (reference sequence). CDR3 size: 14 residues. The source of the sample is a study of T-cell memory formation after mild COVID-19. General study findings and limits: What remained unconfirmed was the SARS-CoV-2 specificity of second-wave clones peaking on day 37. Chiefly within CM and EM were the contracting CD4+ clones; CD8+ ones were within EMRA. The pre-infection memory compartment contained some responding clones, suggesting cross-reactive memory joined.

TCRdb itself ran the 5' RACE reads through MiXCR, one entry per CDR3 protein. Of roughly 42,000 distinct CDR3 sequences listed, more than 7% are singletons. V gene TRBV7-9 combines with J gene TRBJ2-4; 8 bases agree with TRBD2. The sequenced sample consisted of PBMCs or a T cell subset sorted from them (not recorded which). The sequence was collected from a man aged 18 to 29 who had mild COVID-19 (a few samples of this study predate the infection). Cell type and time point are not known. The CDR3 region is CASRVSGGKNIQYF. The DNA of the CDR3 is TGTGCCAGCAGAGTCAGCGGGGGCAAAAACATTCAGTACTTC.